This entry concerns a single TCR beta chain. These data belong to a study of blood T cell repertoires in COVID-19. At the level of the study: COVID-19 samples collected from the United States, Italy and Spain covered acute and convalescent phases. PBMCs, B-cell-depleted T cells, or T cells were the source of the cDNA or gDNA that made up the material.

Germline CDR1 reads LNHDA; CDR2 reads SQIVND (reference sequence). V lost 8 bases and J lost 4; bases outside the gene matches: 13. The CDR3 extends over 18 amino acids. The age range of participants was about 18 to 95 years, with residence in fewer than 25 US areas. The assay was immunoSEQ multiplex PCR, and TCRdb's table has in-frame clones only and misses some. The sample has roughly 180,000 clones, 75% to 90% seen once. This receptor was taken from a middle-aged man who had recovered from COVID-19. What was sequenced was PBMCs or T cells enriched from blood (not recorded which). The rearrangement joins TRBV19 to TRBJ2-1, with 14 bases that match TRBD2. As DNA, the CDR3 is TGTGCCAGTTTCGTAAGACTAGCGGGAGGGGACGAATACAATGAGCAGTTCTTC. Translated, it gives CASFVRLAGGDEYNEQFF.